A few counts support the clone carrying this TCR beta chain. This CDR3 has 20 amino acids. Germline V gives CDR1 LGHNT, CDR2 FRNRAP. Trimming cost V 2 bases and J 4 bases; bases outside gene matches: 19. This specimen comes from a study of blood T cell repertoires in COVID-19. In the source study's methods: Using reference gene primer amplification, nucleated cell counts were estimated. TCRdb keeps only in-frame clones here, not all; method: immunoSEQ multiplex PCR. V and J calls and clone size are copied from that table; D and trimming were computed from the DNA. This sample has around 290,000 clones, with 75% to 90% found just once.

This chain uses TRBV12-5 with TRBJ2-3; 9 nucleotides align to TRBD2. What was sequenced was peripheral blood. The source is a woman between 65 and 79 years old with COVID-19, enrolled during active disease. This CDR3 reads CASGLTRDGRTSVEADTQYF. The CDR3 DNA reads TGTGCTAGTGGTTTGACCCGGGACGGAAGGACTAGCGTGGAAGCAGATACGCAGTATTTT.